This TCR beta chain stems from a study of human T cells and chemical hapten exposure. In the study overall: 2% DPC applied to a roughly 2 cm by roughly 2 cm arm area sensitized donors.

This clonotype was observed many times. The antigen is undetermined. Study findings and constraints: Expanded TCRs formed significantly more large CDR3 similarity clusters than controls. Positive correlation was observed between PT1 expanded TCR counts and patch test score.

Between the trimmed V and J ends, which lost 5 bases and 11 bases, there was a span of 24 bases. The CDR3 loop spans 16 amino acids. Germline V gene data show CDR1 as SGHTA and CDR2 as FQGNSA. Indicated time point: patch test 2, 6 weeks after DPC sensitization. Treatment described: therapeutic diphenylcyclopropenone sensitization with weekly scalp DPC. As processed by the authors: Per sample, the median was 95,638 TCRs, with values from around 25,000 to 690,000. TCRdb recomputed calls from the RACE reads with MiXCR, one row per CDR3 protein. The authors' filters were not applied to this entry. The data show about 140,000 distinct CDR3 sequences, 10% to 15% seen once.

Sequenced here: whole blood, sampled in connection with sensitization to the hapten diphenylcyclopropenone (DPC). The chain recombines TRBV7-2 with TRBJ1-4, with D unresolved. The sequence was collected from a woman in her forties or fifties with alopecia areata. Some clones in this sample may be carry-over from other donors' samples. CDR3 loop: CASSPVATGLRKKLFF. The CDR3 DNA reads as TGTGCCAGCAGCCCAGTAGCGACTGGACTCCGGAAGAAACTGTTTTTT.